This paragraph covers one T cell receptor (beta chain) sequence. Its specificity is not known. These data come from a study of T cells in Graves' hyperthyroidism and ophthalmopathy. Points from the study as a whole: A median approximately 6.8 months before onset, the model predicted ophthalmopathy. The blood repertoire included most of the expanded thyroid clonotypes above 0.001.

The V end was cut by 1 base, the J end by 4 bases, with 7 bases between. CDR3 length equals 14 residues. Per the germline V gene, CDR1 is LGHNA and CDR2 is YSLEER. The investigators amplified TCR beta CDR3 regions from RNA transcripts. The study used the HTBI primer set for a first-round RT-PCR of the TCR CDR3. TCRdb redid the calling of the multiplex PCR reads with MiXCR, one entry per CDR3 protein. The table has a few hundred thousand distinct CDR3 sequences, more than 45% seen once; the top ten hold more than 7.5%. Exclusion followed for patients with uncontrolled infection, other autoimmune disease, pregnancy or lactation.

The clonotype comes from a woman aged 18 to 35 with Graves' hyperthyroidism. The chain carries TRBV4-3 and TRBJ2-2; D unclear. The sample comprised peripheral blood or thyroid tissue (not recorded which). DNA of the CDR3: TGCGCCAGCAGCCAAGTAAAGTTCACCGGGGAGCTGTTTTTT. It encodes CASSQVKFTGELFF.